This TCR beta chain was documented in a study of cytomegalovirus exposure and HLA in healthy donors. Study background: One earlier analysis, a look at some 180 million T cells, found 100 million to 130 million unique TCR beta sequences. Study-wide results and limits: The authors later found HLA-associated TCR beta chains more clonally expanded than equally common others.

Note on this clone: Its antigen is unidentified.

The PCR used 60 Vbeta and 13 Jbeta primers. Clones were read by immunoSEQ multiplex PCR, and TCRdb kept only the in-frame ones, dropping some. The data hold around 200,000 clones, with around 83% observed a single time. The CDR3 runs 15 residues. J lost 3 bases, V lost 4 bases, and 5 bases had no gene match. Looked up from germline, CDR1 is SGHKS and CDR2 is YYEKEE (reference sequence). The V and J genes are TRBV5-5 and TRBJ1-4; TRBD1 matches at 8 bases. This clonotype was obtained from a woman in her forties or fifties in good health and CMV-seropositive. The source material was PBMCs. The CDR3 region is CASSPGTGANEKLFF. The CDR3 bases are TGTGCCAGCAGCCCTGGGACAGGAGCTAATGAAAAACTGTTTTTT.